Listed below are T cell receptor beta chains from one sample, sequenced in a study of Ad26.COV2.S vaccination and SARS-CoV-2 variants. Profiling relied on immunoSEQ multiplex PCR, and the TCRdb table lists in-frame clones only, not all of them. The repertoire holds approximately 460,000 clones, with approximately 90% as singletons. The specimen comprised peripheral blood, sampled in a trial of Ad26.COV2.S vaccine versus placebo. Receptors were obtained from a person aged 18-60 years who received the Ad26.COV2.S COVID-19 vaccine or a placebo. Both conserved end residues are part of each CDR3. The D gene is left open where the match is weak. Where a row states a size, it is once, few, many or the class of an expanded clone; other rows omit it.

clone_size j_call v_call d_call cdr3_nt cdr3_aa
. TRBJ2-7 TRBV18 TRBD1 TGTGCCAGCTCACCGAGCCAACAGGGGAACGAGCAGTACTTC CASSPSQQGNEQYF
. TRBJ1-4 TRBV28 . TGTGCCAGCAGTTTCCGTCAGGGGACCCTTAATGAAAAACTGTTTTTT CASSFRQGTLNEKLFF
. TRBJ1-3 TRBV18 TRBD1 TGTGCCAGCTCAGAGACAGGGGCTGGAAACACCATATATTTT CASSETGAGNTIYF
once TRBJ1-4 TRBV7-2 . TGTGCCAGCAGGGCCCACAGCAACCATGAAAAACTGTTTTTT CASRAHSNHEKLFF
. TRBJ2-3 TRBV4-1 . TGCGCCAGCAGCCAACCACATAGCACAGATACGCAGTATTTT CASSQPHSTDTQYF
. TRBJ2-2 TRBV3-1/TRBV3-2 . TGTGCCAGCAGCCAACGGGGGGCTGGGGGGGAGCTGTTTTTT CASSQRGAGGELFF
. TRBJ1-2 TRBV6-1 . TGTGCCAGCAGTGAATTTGGGGGCAGTAGGGATGGCTACACCTTC CASSEFGGSRDGYTF
. TRBJ2-1 TRBV30 . TGTGCCTGGAGTGTGGGGCAGGGGACCTACAATGAGCAGTTCTTC CAWSVGQGTYNEQFF
. TRBJ2-3 TRBV14 . TGTGCCAGCAGCCGCGGTCCTCCCCTGGCAGATACGCAGTATTTT CASSRGPPLADTQYF
. TRBJ2-3 TRBV3-1/TRBV3-2 . TGTGCCAGCAGCCAATTTAGTAAGGGCACAGATACGCAGTATTTT CASSQFSKGTDTQYF
few TRBJ1-2 TRBV2 TRBD1 TGTGCCAGCACCGGGACAGGGTTTGGCTATGGCTACACCTTC CASTGTGFGYGYTF
. TRBJ1-3 TRBV11-2 . TGTGCCAGCAGCCCCGGACGGGCTGGAAACACCATATATTTT CASSPGRAGNTIYF
. TRBJ2-5 TRBV11-1 . TGTGCCAGCAGCTTCCTTCCCTTGGGGGGCCAAGAGACCCAGTACTTC CASSFLPLGGQETQYF
. TRBJ1-1 TRBV6-6 . TGTGCCAGCAGTTACTCCAAGAACACTGAAGCTTTCTTT CASSYSKNTEAFF
once TRBJ1-3 TRBV7-9 . TGTGCCAGCAGCTTAATGGGGGGTACCTCTGGAAACACCATATATTTT CASSLMGGTSGNTIYF
. TRBJ2-7 TRBV11-2 TRBD1 TGTGCCAGCAGCGACCACAGGGGGAGCTACGAGCAGTACTTC CASSDHRGSYEQYF
. TRBJ1-2 TRBV7-9 . TGTGCCAGCAGTTTAGTACAGTTACAAGCTAACTATGGCTACACCTTC CASSLVQLQANYGYTF
. TRBJ2-3 TRBV25-1 TRBD2 TGTGCCAGCAGTGATGACGAGCGGGGGAGCACAGATACGCAGTATTTT CASSDDERGSTDTQYF
. TRBJ1-1 TRBV18 . TGTGCCAGCTCACCAGAGGGCAGGATGAACACTGAAGCTTTCTTT CASSPEGRMNTEAFF
once TRBJ2-3 TRBV29-1 . TGCAGCGCCCTCCGGTTGGATACGCAGTATTTT CSALRLDTQYF
once TRBJ2-7 TRBV5-1 . TGCGCCAGCAGCTTGGAAGTTGTAAACGAGCAGTACTTC CASSLEVVNEQYF
. TRBJ2-5 TRBV4-1 . TGCGCCAGCAGCCAAGATTTAGGGCCTCTGGAGACCCAGTACTTC CASSQDLGPLETQYF
. TRBJ2-5 TRBV7-7 . TGTGCTAGCAGCTTAGAACGGTGGCGGCGAGGGCCCCAGTACTTC CASSLERWRRGPQYF
. TRBJ1-4 TRBV7-9 TRBD1 TGTGCCAGCAGCCTTTACGGCACAGGGGGGAAAAATGAAAAACTGTTTTTT CASSLYGTGGKNEKLFF
few TRBJ2-1 TRBV18 . TGTGCCAGCTCACCTCTCGACAGCCACAATGAGCAGTTCTTC CASSPLDSHNEQFF
. TRBJ2-3 TRBV11-2 . TGTGCCAGCAGCTTGGTCTACGATGGAGGTACGCAGTATTTT CASSLVYDGGTQYF